This T cell receptor (beta chain) was sequenced in a study of technical replicates of blood from a few donors. Data came from immunoSEQ multiplex PCR; TCRdb stores just in-frame clones and leaves some out. Here the sample spans tens of thousands of clones, around 93% being singletons. The source is a human donor in good health. Sequenced material: T cells isolated from PBMCs.

The CDR3 reads CASSIPGQVYEQYF. CDR3 nucleotide sequence: TGTGCCAGCAGCATTCCGGGACAGGTCTACGAGCAGTACTTC. This chain links TRBV7-2 with TRBJ2-7, with 8 bases aligning to TRBD1. After removal of 5 bases from V and 3 bases from J, the junction contained 6 bases not matched to a gene. Germline loops: CDR1 SGHTA, CDR2 FQGNSA. The CDR3 spans 14 residues.